The subject of this entry is one TCR beta chain. The sample is drawn from a study of blood T cell repertoires in COVID-19. Generated by immunoSEQ multiplex PCR, the TCRdb table keeps only in-frame clones and is missing some. The sample holds over 200,000 clones, over 80% seen once. V was clipped by 2 bases and J by 2 bases, with 15 bases between them. CDR3 length equals 16 residues. Germline-derived CDR1 and CDR2 are KGHSH and LQKENI. J is TRBJ1-2 and V is TRBV18; a possible D gene is TRBD1 (5 bases). The sequenced material came from peripheral blood. This receptor was identified in a man aged 25 to 40 with COVID-19, enrolled during active disease. The CDR3 region is CASSPAGRGGNYGYTF. Here the CDR3 DNA reads TGTGCCAGCTCACCAGCAGGGAGGGGAGGGAACTATGGCTACACCTTC.